This TCR beta chain derives from a study of vaccination and CD4 T cells after COVID-19. Comment on this clonotype: What it binds is unknown.

Treatment of the sample: roughly 10-day PBMC culture with coronavirus spike peptide pools or control peptides (ViraFEST assay). ViraFEST used peptide pools to expand antigen-specific T cells and subsequently sequenced their TCRs. With the Oncomine TCR Beta short-read assay, DNA from cultured CD4+ T cells was sequenced. TCRdb re-analysed the PCR reads in MiXCR, keeping a single row per CDR3 protein. The top ten hold approximately 26% of the sample, which has approximately 20,000 distinct CDR3 sequences, about 38% seen once. The length of the CDR3 is 15 residues. Trimming took 0 bases from V and 8 from J; bases not matched to a gene: 2. Per the germline V gene, CDR1 is LGHNA and CDR2 is YNFKEQ.

This receptor was obtained from a human donor who received a COVID-19 vaccine. The V gene is TRBV4-2, the J gene TRBJ1-6; 9 bases are shared with TRBD1. This specimen consisted of CD4+ T cells from blood, cultured in vitro, obtained before SARS-CoV-2 vaccination. The CDR3 reads CASSQETGGDSPLHF. DNA for the CDR3: TGTGCCAGCAGCCAAGAGACAGGGGGGGATTCACCCCTCCACTTT.